The 7 T cell receptor beta chains below all came from one sample that was sequenced in a study of cytomegalovirus exposure and HLA in healthy donors. Profiled with immunoSEQ multiplex PCR; TCRdb holds only in-frame clones, not every one. The sample carries more than 110,000 clones, about 94% recorded once. The material sequenced was PBMCs. These receptors were taken from a man between 18 and 29 years old in good health and CMV-seropositive.

The rearrangement joins TRBV19 to TRBJ2-7; unclear D gene. V was cut by 0 bases and J by 2 bases, with 14 bases left in between. Per germline, CDR1 LNHDA and CDR2 SQIVND (reference sequence). The CDR3 loop spans 16 amino acids. CDR3 protein: CASSIDTENPTYEQYF. The CDR3 DNA sequence: TGTGCCAGTAGTATAGATACCGAGAACCCGACCTACGAGCAGTACTTC.

The rearrangement joins TRBV28 to TRBJ2-1; 9 positions match TRBD1. Trimming at V came to 6 bases and at J to 14 bases, leaving 5 bases not matched to a gene. This CDR3 is built from 11 residues. Germline lookup yields CDR1 MDHEN and CDR2 SYDVKM. In DNA, the CDR3 is TGTGCCAGCAGCTACCGGGACAGGGAGTTCTTC. Its translation: CASSYRDREFF.

The chain links TRBV6-1 to TRBJ1-1; no definite D call. The CDR3 is 14 amino acids. CDR1 and CDR2 (germline): MNHNS, SASEGT. Trimming removed 5 bases at V and 3 bases at J, with 13 bases between. The CDR3 region is CASSRGVEDTEAFF. The CDR3, as DNA: TGTGCCAGCAGTAGAGGTGTGGAGGACACTGAAGCTTTCTTT.

This chain uses TRBV28 with TRBJ2-5; 8 bases align to TRBD2. Germline V lookup: CDR1 MDHEN, CDR2 SYDVKM. The CDR3 sequence is 15 residues long. V shed 7 bases and J 8 bases; nucleotides not matched to a gene: 15. CDR3 DNA sequence: TGTGCCAGCACCCTTTCGACCGGGACTAGATCAACCCAGTACTTC. The encoded protein is CASTLSTGTRSTQYF.

The chain couples TRBV11-2 to TRBJ2-2; TRBD2 matches 11 bases. The CDR3 length is 15 residues. From germline, CDR1 is SGHAT and CDR2 FQNNGV. V trimming: 5 bases; J trimming: 8 bases; junction bases outside the gene matches: 7. The CDR3 nucleotides read TGTGCCAGCAGCATAGCGGGAGGGCCGTCAGGGGAGCTGTTTTTT. It specifies CASSIAGGPSGELFF.

To note about this clone: Sequence at one end of the junction differs from germline and may be a read error. Other DNA sequences within the sample encode an identical CDR3. The chain is built from TRBV4-1 and TRBJ2-7; a weak D match, TRBD2 (6 bases). CDR3 length: 14 amino acids. Looked up from germline, CDR1 is MGHRA and CDR2 is YSYEKL. CDR3 sequence: CASSQDYSSYEQYF. The CDR3 DNA reads TGCGCCAGCAGCCAGGACTACAGCTCCTACGAGCAGTATTTC.

V gene TRBV2 combines with J gene TRBJ2-7; D is perhaps TRBD1 (6 bases). Trimming removed 7 bases at V and 2 bases at J, with 18 bases between. Looked up from germline, CDR1 is SNHLY and CDR2 is FYNNEI. The CDR3 runs to 15 residues. CDR3 sequence reads: CASTPGEGQTYEQYF. CDR3 DNA sequence: TGTGCCAGCACCCCCGGAGAGGGACAAACCTACGAGCAGTACTTC.